Sequencing of this TCR beta chain was carried out in a study of T-cell reconstitution after alpha-beta-depleted transplantation in children. The CDR3 is 14 amino acids. The V gene end was trimmed by 11 bases and the J gene end by 4 bases; junction bases not matched to a gene: 10. Germline assignment: CDR1 MNHEY and CDR2 SVGEGT. Preparation of the TCRbeta library was carried out with unique molecular identifiers. MiXCR, run by TCRdb on the PCR reads, gives a single entry per CDR3 protein. The table lists 500,000 to 600,000 distinct CDR3 sequences, about a sixth of them singletons, with 3.3% in the top ten.

The sequencing used PBMCs from the stem cell graft donor, collected from the stem cell graft. This sequence originates from a human donor who donated a stem cell graft to a child with acute lymphoblastic leukemia. The chain has TRBV6-2 or TRBV6-3 and TRBJ1-1; 10 bases are a match to TRBD1. Here the CDR3 reads CALRDRGWGTEAFF. The CDR3 bases are TGTGCCCTCCGGGACAGGGGCTGGGGCACTGAAGCTTTCTTT.